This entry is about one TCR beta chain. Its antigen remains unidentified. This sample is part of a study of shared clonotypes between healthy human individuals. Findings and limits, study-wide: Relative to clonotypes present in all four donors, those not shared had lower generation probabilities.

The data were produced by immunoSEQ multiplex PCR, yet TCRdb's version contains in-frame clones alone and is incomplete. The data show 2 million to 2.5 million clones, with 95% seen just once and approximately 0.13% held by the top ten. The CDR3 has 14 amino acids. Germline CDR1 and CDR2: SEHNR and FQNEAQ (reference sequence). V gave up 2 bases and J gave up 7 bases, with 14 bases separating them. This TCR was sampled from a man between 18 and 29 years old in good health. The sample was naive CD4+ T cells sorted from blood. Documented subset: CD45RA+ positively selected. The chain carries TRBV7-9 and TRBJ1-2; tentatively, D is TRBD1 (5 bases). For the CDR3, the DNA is TGTGCCAGCAGCTTATTAGCCAGGGATTCTGGCTACACCTTC. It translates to CASSLLARDSGYTF.